This T cell receptor (beta chain) was obtained from a study of graft-versus-host responses after intestinal transplantation. Study background: Anti-thymocyte globulin induction preceded 2 to 4 years of tacrolimus and steroid maintenance in all recipients.

Sequencing was performed with immunoSEQ multiplex PCR; in TCRdb, only in-frame clones are kept and a portion is missing. This table holds roughly 100,000 clones, approximately 94% found once. Of note for this clone: Antigen unknown.

The germline CDR1 and CDR2 sequences are MNHEY and SVGAGI. V lost 5 bases and J lost 2, with 10 bases in between. The CDR3 consists of 15 residues. J is TRBJ2-6 and V is TRBV6-5; either TRBD1 or TRBD2 may fit D (6 bases each). The TCR comes from a human donor who received an intestinal transplant. Sequencing was performed on unstimulated CD8+ T cells sorted from spleen or lymph node cells, taken before intestinal transplant. CDR3: CASSQGGTGANVLTF. CDR3 bases: TGTGCCAGCAGTCAAGGGGGGACTGGGGCCAACGTCCTGACTTTC.